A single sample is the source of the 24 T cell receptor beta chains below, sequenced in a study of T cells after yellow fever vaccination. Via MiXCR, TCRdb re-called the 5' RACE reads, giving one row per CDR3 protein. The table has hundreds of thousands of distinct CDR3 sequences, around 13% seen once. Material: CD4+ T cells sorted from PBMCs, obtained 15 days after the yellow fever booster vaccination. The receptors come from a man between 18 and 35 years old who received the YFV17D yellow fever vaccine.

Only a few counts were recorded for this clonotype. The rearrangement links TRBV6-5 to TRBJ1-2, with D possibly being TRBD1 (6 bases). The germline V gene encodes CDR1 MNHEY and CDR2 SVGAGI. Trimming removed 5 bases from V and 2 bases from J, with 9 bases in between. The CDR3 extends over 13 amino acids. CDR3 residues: CASSDTGNYGYTF. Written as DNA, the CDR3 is TGTGCCAGCAGTGATACAGGGAACTATGGCTACACCTTC.

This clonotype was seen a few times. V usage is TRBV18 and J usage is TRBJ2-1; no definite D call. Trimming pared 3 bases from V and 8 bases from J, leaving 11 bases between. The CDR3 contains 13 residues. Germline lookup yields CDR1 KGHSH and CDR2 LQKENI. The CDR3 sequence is CASSPWSADEQFF. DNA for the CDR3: TGTGCCAGCTCACCCTGGTCCGCGGATGAGCAGTTCTTC.

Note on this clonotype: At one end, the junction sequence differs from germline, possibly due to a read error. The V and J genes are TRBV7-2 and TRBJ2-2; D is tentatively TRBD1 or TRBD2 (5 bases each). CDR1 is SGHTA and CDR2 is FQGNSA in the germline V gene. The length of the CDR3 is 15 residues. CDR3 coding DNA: TGTGCCAGCAGCGCGGCAGCAGGGTTAGCCGGGGAGCGGTTTTTT. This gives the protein CASSAAAGLAGERFF. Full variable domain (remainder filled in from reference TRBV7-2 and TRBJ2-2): GAGVSQSPSNKVTEKGKDVELRCDPISGHTALYWYRQSLGQGLEFLIYFQGNSAPDKSGLPSDRFSAERTGGSVSTLTIQRTQQEDSAVYLCASSAAAGLAGERFFGEGSRLTVL.

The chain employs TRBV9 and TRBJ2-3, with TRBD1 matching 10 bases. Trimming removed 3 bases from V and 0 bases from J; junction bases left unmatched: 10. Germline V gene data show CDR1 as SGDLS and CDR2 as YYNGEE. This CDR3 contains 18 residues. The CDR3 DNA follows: TGTGCCAGCAGCGGATCCTCCGGGACAGGGGTGAGCACAGATACGCAGTATTTT. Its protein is CASSGSSGTGVSTDTQYF.

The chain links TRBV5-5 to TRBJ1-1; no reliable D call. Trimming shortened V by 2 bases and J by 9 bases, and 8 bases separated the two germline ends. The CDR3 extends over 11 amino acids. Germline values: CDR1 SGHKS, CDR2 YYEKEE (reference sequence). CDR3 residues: CASSLRVKAFF. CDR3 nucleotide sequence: TGTGCCAGCAGCTTAAGGGTAAAAGCTTTCTTT.

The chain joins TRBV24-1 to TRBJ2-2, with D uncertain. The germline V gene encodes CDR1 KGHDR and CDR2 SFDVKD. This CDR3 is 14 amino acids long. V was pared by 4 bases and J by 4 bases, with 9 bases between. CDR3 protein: CATSERITTGELFF. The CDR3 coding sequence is TGTGCCACCAGTGAACGGATCACCACCGGGGAGCTGTTTTTT.

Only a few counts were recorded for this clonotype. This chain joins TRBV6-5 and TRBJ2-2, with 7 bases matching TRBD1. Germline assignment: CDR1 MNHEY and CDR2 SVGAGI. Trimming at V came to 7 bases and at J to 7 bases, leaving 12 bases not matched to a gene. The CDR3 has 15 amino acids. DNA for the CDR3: TGTGCCAGCACGCCCCTCGGACAGGCAATCGGGGAGCTGTTTTTT. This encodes CASTPLGQAIGELFF.

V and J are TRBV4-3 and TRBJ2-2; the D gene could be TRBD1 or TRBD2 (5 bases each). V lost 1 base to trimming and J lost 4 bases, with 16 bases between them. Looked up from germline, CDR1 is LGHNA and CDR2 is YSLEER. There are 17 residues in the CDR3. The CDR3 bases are TGCGCCAGCAGCCAAGTGGTGGGGGTTGGGGGCACCGGGGAGCTGTTTTTT. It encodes CASSQVVGVGGTGELFF.

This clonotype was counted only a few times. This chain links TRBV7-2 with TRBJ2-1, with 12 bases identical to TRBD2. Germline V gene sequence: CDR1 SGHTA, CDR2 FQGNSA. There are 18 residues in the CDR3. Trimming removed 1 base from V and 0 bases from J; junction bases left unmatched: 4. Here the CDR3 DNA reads TGTGCCAGCAGCTTAGTCCCTAGCGGGGGGGCCTCCTACAATGAGCAGTTCTTC. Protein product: CASSLVPSGGASYNEQFF.

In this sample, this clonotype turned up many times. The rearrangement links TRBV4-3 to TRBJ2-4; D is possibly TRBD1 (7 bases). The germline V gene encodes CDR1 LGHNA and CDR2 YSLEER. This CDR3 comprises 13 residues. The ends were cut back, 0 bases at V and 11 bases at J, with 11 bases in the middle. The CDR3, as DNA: TGCGCCAGCAGCCAAGATGGAGGGGGCGTTCAGTACTTC. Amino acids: CASSQDGGGVQYF.

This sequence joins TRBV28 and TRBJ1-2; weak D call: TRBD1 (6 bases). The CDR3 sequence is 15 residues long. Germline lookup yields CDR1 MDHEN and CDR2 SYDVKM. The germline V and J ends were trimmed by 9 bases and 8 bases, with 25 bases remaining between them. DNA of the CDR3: TGTGCCAGTGCGCGCGGGGGCCCAGCGGCTGCGGGCTACACCTTC. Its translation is CASARGGPAAAGYTF.

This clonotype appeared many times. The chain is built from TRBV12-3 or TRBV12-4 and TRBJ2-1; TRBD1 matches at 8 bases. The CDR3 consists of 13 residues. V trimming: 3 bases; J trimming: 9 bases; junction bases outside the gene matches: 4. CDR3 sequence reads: CASSFSGGGEQFF. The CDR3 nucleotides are TGTGCCAGCAGTTTTTCAGGGGGCGGTGAGCAGTTCTTC.

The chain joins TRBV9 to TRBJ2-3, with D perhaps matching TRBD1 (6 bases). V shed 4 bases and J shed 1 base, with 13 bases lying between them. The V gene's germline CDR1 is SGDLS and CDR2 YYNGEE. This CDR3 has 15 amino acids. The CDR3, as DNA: TGTGCCAGCAGCACCCAGGGGTGGGGCACAGATACGCAGTATTTT. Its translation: CASSTQGWGTDTQYF. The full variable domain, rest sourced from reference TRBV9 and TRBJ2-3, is DSGVTQTPKHLITATGQRVTLRCSPRSGDLSVYWYQQSLDQGLQFLIQYYNGEERAKGNILERFSAQQFPDLHSELNLSSLELGDSALYFCASSTQGWGTDTQYFGPGTRLTVL.

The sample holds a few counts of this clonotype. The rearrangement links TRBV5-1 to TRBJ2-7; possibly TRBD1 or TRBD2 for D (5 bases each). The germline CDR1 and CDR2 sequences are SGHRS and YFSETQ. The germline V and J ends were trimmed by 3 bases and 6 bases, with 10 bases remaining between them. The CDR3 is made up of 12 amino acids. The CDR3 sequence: CASSYSGPEQYF. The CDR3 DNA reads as TGCGCCAGCAGCTATTCGGGGCCCGAGCAGTACTTC.

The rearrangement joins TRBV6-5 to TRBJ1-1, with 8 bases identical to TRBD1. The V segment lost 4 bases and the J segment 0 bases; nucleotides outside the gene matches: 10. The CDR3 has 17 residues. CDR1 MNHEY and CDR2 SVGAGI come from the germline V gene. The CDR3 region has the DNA TGTGCCAGCAGTTCAAGGACAGGGTGGTTGTTGAACACTGAAGCTTTCTTT. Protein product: CASSSRTGWLLNTEAFF.

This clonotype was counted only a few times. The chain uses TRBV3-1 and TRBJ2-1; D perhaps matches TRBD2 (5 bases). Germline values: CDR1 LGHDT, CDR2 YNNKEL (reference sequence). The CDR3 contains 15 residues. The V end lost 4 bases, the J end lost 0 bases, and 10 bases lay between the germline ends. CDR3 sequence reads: CASSLRTASYNEQFF. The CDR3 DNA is TGTGCCAGCAGCCTCCGGACTGCCTCCTACAATGAGCAGTTCTTC.

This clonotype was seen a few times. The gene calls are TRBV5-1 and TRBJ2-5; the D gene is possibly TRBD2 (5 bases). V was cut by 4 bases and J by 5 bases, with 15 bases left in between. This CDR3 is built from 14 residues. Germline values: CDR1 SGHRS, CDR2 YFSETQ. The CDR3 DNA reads TGCGCCAGCAGCCACCCCCTACTAGGGGAGACCCAGTACTTC. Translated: CASSHPLLGETQYF. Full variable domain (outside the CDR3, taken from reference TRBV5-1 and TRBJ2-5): KAGVTQTPRYLIKTRGQQVTLSCSPISGHRSVSWYQQTPGQGLQFLFEYFSETQRNKGNFPGRFSGRQFSNSRSEMNVSTLELGDSALYLCASSHPLLGETQYFGPGTRLLVL.

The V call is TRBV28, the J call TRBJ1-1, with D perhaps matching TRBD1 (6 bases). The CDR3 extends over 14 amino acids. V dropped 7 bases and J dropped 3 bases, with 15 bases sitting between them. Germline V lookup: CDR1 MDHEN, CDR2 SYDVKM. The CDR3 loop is CASIVGGVYTEAFF. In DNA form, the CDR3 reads TGTGCCAGCATCGTGGGGGGCGTTTACACTGAAGCTTTCTTT.

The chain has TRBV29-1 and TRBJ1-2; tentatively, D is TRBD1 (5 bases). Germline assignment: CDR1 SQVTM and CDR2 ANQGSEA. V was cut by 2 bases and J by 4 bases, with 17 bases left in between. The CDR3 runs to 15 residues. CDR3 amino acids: CSVELTMGVFYGYTF. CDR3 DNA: TGCAGCGTTGAATTAACAATGGGGGTATTCTATGGCTACACCTTC.

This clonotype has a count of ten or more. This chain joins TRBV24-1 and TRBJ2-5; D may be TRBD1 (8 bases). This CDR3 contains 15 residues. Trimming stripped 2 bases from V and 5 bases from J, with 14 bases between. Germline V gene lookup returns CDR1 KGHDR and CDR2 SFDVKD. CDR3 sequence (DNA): TGTGCCACCAGTGATTCCGGACAGGGAGGGGAGACCCAGTACTTC. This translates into CATSDSGQGGETQYF.

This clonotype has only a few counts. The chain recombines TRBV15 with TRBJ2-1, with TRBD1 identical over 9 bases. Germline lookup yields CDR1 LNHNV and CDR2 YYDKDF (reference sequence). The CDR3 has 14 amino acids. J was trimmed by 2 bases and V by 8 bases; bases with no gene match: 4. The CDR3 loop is CATWGQGTYNEQFF. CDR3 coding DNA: TGTGCCACCTGGGGACAGGGTACCTACAATGAGCAGTTCTTC.

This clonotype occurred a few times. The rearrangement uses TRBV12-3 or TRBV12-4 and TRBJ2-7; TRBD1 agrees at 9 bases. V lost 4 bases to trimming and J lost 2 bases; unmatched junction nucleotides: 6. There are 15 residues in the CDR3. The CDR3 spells CASSSGTGLTYEQYF. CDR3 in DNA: TGTGCCAGCAGTTCTGGGACAGGGTTAACCTACGAGCAGTACTTC.

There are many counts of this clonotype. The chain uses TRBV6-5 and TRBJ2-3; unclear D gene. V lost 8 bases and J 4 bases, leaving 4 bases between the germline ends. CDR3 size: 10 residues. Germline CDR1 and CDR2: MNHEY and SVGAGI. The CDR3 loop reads CASGSDTQYF. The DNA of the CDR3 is TGTGCCAGCGGGTCAGATACGCAGTATTTT.

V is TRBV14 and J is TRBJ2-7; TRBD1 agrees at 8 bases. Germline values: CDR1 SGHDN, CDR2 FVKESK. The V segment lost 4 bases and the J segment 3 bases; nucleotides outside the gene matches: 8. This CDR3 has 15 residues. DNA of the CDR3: TGTGCCAGCAGCCGAGAACCCAGGGGGCGCTACGAGCAGTACTTC. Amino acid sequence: CASSREPRGRYEQYF.